This T cell receptor beta chain was profiled in a study of CD8+ T cells in alopecia areata. Study at large: Treated patients received oral tofacitinib, 5 to 10 mg twice daily. Severity scores in treated patients reflected the percentage of scalp affected. Study-wide points: One nonresponder makes the tie between baseline CD8+ expansion and response uncertain.

CDR3 length: 14 amino acids. Losses at the gene ends were 6 bases for V and 2 bases for J; bases not matched to a gene: 6. CDR1 is MNHNY and CDR2 is SVGAGI in the germline V gene (reference sequence). This clone was detected once. What it binds is not known. Reverse transcription of extracted RNA yielded cDNA, which provided the sequencing template. Profiled with immunoSEQ multiplex PCR; TCRdb holds only in-frame clones, not every one. The repertoire includes more than 95,000 clones, under 65% of them detected once, and around 6% sits in the top ten. Indicated treatment: oral pan-JAK inhibitor, 5-10 mg twice daily.

This specimen was CD4+ T cells sorted from blood, taken at week 4, from a patient treated with tofacitinib. The chain couples TRBV6-6 to TRBJ2-7, with 8 nucleotides matching TRBD1. This clonotype was sampled from a human donor with alopecia areata. This CDR3 reads CASRTGTGPYEQYF. CDR3 nucleotide sequence: TGTGCCAGCAGGACCGGGACAGGCCCCTACGAGCAGTACTTC.